This T cell receptor beta chain was identified in a study of control samples from healthy donors and cancer patients. The CDR3 runs to 12 residues. Germline loops: CDR1 GTSNPN, CDR2 SVGIG (reference sequence). V was trimmed by 3 bases and J by 5 bases, leaving 11 bases between them. Libraries were prepared by immunoSEQ multiplex PCR; TCRdb keeps only in-frame clonotypes and omits some of them. The top ten clones hold 3% to 4% of a sample with about 120,000 clones, roughly 88% of them seen once. The chain employs TRBV30 and TRBJ2-7; TRBD1 is a possible D gene (6 bases). This TCR was recovered from a middle-aged man in good health. Sequences were obtained from blood. CDR3 coding DNA: TGTGCCTGGAGCCACAGGGACGACGAGCAGTACTTC. Translated, it gives CAWSHRDDEQYF.